This T cell receptor beta chain was sequenced during a study of blood T cell repertoires in COVID-19. Study at large: Acute and convalescent COVID-19 samples came from the United States, Italy and Spain. Sample material is recorded as cDNA or gDNA derived from T cells, B-cell-depleted T cells, or PBMCs.

In the source study's methods: For nucleated cells, counts were estimated from reference gene primer amplification. Clones were read by immunoSEQ multiplex PCR, and TCRdb kept only the in-frame ones, dropping some. The V and J calls and clone size are taken from that table; D and trimming were inferred from the DNA. The sample contains approximately 120,000 clones, about 90% of which appear only once. The CDR3 has 15 amino acids. Per germline, CDR1 SGHAT and CDR2 FQDESV (reference sequence). V shed 5 bases, J shed 4 bases, and the junction held 4 bases outside the gene matches. The origin of this receptor is a human donor in a cohort sampled during active COVID-19. This chain uses TRBV11-1 with TRBJ2-1; 11 bases match TRBD2. The sequencing sample was made of peripheral blood. DNA of the CDR3: TGTGCCAGCAGCCTCGGGACTAGCGGATACAATGAGCAGTTCTTC. This codes for CASSLGTSGYNEQFF.